The 28 T cell receptor beta chains presented below share a single source sample, sequenced in a study of cytomegalovirus exposure and HLA in healthy donors. The PCR ran on 60 Vbeta and 13 Jbeta primers. Assay used: immunoSEQ multiplex PCR; TCRdb lists only in-frame clones, some missing. The sample includes 110,000 or so clones, approximately 67% of them seen just once. Sequencing used PBMCs. Receptors originate from a man aged 18 to 30 in good health and CMV-seropositive.

The gene calls are TRBV4-1 and TRBJ1-3; D might be TRBD1 (5 bases). Germline assignment: CDR1 MGHRA and CDR2 YSYEKL. The CDR3 length is 15 residues. Trimming stripped 6 bases from V and 2 bases from J, with 14 bases between. The chain's CDR3 is CASSIGGGTGNTIYF. The CDR3 region has the DNA TGCGCCAGCAGTATCGGCGGGGGGACTGGAAACACCATATATTTT.

This rearrangement joins TRBV2 to TRBJ2-5; 10 bases agree with TRBD2. Trimming removed 6 bases from V and 1 base from J; junction bases left unmatched: 8. Germline CDR1 SNHLY, CDR2 FYNNEI. There are 16 residues in the CDR3. CDR3 nucleotides: TGTGCCAGCAGCACTAAGCGGGGGGGTTCCCAAGAGACCCAGTACTTC. Protein: CASSTKRGGSQETQYF.

In this sample, this clone turned up a few times. This chain connects TRBV7-9 to TRBJ2-1; TRBD2 might be the D (5 bases). The length of the CDR3 is 13 residues. The V gene's germline CDR1 is SEHNR and CDR2 FQNEAQ (reference sequence). V was pared by 5 bases and J by 4 bases, with 9 bases between. The CDR3 protein is CASSPEGYNEQFF. The CDR3 DNA reads TGTGCCAGCAGCCCCGAGGGTTACAATGAGCAGTTCTTC.

The rearrangement joins TRBV6-6 to TRBJ2-7, with D perhaps TRBD2 (6 bases). V lost 6 bases and J lost 9, with 12 bases in between. Germline CDR1 MNHNY, CDR2 SVGAGI (reference sequence). The length of the CDR3 is 11 residues. CDR3 loop: CASRATGGQYF. The CDR3 DNA sequence: TGTGCCAGCAGGGCTACCGGGGGGCAGTACTTC.

This clone was detected only a few times. This chain links TRBV2 with TRBJ1-1; weak D call: TRBD1 (5 bases). This CDR3 contains 14 residues. Trimming cost V 4 bases and J 5 bases, with 14 bases left between them. CDR1 is SNHLY, CDR2 FYNNEI, per germline. This CDR3 reads CASSVVQGNTEAFF. The CDR3 DNA is TGTGCCAGCAGTGTTGTGCAGGGAAATACTGAAGCTTTCTTT.

The chain uses TRBV7-8 and TRBJ2-2, with a weak D call TRBD1 (5 bases). Germline lookup yields CDR1 SGHVS and CDR2 FQNEAQ. CDR3 size: 14 residues. Deletions cut 5 bases from V and 4 bases from J, with 11 bases between. CDR3 sequence (DNA): TGTGCCAGCAGCCTGCTGGGGCCCACCGGGGAGCTGTTTTTT. It translates to CASSLLGPTGELFF.

The chain carries TRBV28 and TRBJ1-1, with 7 positions matching TRBD1. After removal of 7 bases from V and 10 bases from J, the junction contained 9 bases not matched to a gene. The CDR3 is 12 residues long. The germline V gene encodes CDR1 MDHEN and CDR2 SYDVKM. As DNA, the CDR3 is TGTGCCAGCAACGTAGGGGGCGGAGGAGCTTTCTTT. Its protein product is CASNVGGGGAFF.

This sequence joins TRBV5-6 and TRBJ1-2; unclear D gene. The V gene lost 2 bases and the J gene lost 3 bases, with 8 bases spanning the gap. CDR1 is SGHDT and CDR2 is YYEEEE in the germline V gene. The CDR3 spans 13 residues. The CDR3: CASSFYTDYGYTF. CDR3 bases: TGTGCCAGCAGCTTTTACACCGACTATGGCTACACCTTC.

The J gene is TRBJ2-3, the V gene TRBV19, with D perhaps TRBD2 (6 bases). Trimming shortened V by 5 bases and J by 1 base, and 13 bases separated the two germline ends. The CDR3 is 15 residues long. In germline, CDR1 is LNHDA, CDR2 SQIVND (reference sequence). CDR3 in DNA: TGTGCCAGTAGTGTTAGGGACTCCCGCACAGATACGCAGTATTTT. It encodes CASSVRDSRTDTQYF.

The CDR3 loop is CSVEVGRGAGTQYF. The CDR3 DNA reads TGCAGCGTTGAAGTTGGCAGGGGCGCGGGGACCCAGTACTTC. The chain links TRBV29-1 to TRBJ2-5; tentative D call: TRBD1 (6 bases). The germline V and J ends were trimmed by 1 base and 7 bases, with 16 bases remaining between them. CDR1 and CDR2 (germline): SQVTM, ANQGSEA. This CDR3 region has 14 residues.

This clone turned up a few times. This sequence joins TRBV13 and TRBJ2-5, with TRBD2 matching 12 bases. Germline V CDR1 and CDR2: PRHDT, FYEKMQ (reference sequence). With V trimmed by 5 bases and J by 4 bases, 5 bases remained unmatched. The CDR3 is made up of 15 amino acids. CDR3 DNA sequence: TGTGCCAGCAGCCCGCGGACTAGCGGGATAGAGACCCAGTACTTC. This sequence encodes CASSPRTSGIETQYF. Drawing the rest from reference TRBV13 and TRBJ2-5, the complete variable domain is AAGVIQSPRHLIKEKRETATLKCYPIPRHDTVYWYQQGPGQDPQFLISFYEKMQSDKGSIPDRFSAQQFSDYHSELNMSSLELGDSALYFCASSPRTSGIETQYFGPGTRLLVL.

The chain uses TRBV5-1 and TRBJ2-1, with no clear D. The CDR3 totals 14 residues. Trimming removed 4 bases from V and 0 bases from J, with 8 bases in between. The germline V gene encodes CDR1 SGHRS and CDR2 YFSETQ. In DNA, the CDR3 is TGCGCCAGCAGCCGGTCAAGCTCCTACAATGAGCAGTTCTTC. Protein: CASSRSSSYNEQFF.

The chain links TRBV6-5 to TRBJ1-2; 7 bases are a match to TRBD1. In germline, CDR1 is MNHEY, CDR2 SVGAGI. CDR3 size: 14 residues. The V gene end was trimmed by 6 bases and the J gene end by 4 bases; junction bases not matched to a gene: 8. The CDR3 coding sequence is TGTGCCAGCAGCGGGGGACAGTCTCTCTATGGCTACACCTTC. This encodes CASSGGQSLYGYTF.

This sequence joins TRBV10-3 and TRBJ1-2, with 8 positions matching TRBD1. V was clipped by 1 base and J by 7 bases; unmatched bases: 5. Germline V gene data show CDR1 as ENHRY and CDR2 as SYGVKD. CDR3 length: 14 residues. CDR3 sequence reads: CAISEFDRGRGYTF. CDR3 in DNA: TGTGCCATCAGTGAGTTCGACAGGGGCCGTGGCTACACCTTC.

The V call is TRBV5-6, the J call TRBJ2-5; TRBD2 matches 11 bases. There are 17 residues in the CDR3. CDR1 is SGHDT and CDR2 is YYEEEE in the germline V gene. After removal of 2 bases from V and 7 bases from J, the junction contained 13 bases not matched to a gene. CDR3 sequence reads: CASSFSGLAGGRGTQYF. The CDR3 bases are TGTGCCAGCAGCTTCTCGGGTCTAGCGGGGGGCCGAGGGACCCAGTACTTC.

The chain couples TRBV14 to TRBJ2-1; D may be TRBD2 (5 bases). V was trimmed by 1 base and J by 4 bases, leaving 20 bases between them. This CDR3 has 18 amino acids. CDR1 and CDR2 from the germline V gene are SGHDN and FVKESK. CDR3 nucleotides: TGTGCCAGCAGCCAAGCCGGGGTCCACTACAACCTTTACAATGAGCAGTTCTTC. The encoded protein is CASSQAGVHYNLYNEQFF.

The chain uses TRBV5-4 and TRBJ2-3, with D possibly matching TRBD2 (6 bases). Germline CDR1 SGHNT, CDR2 YYREEE (reference sequence). V lost 4 bases to trimming and J lost 0 bases, with 9 bases between them. The CDR3 is 14 residues long. DNA of the CDR3: TGTGCCAGCAGCCCGGGACTCAGCACAGATACGCAGTATTTT. As protein: CASSPGLSTDTQYF.

CDR3 in amino acids: CASSPGTSGVLNEQFF. The CDR3 DNA reads TGTGCCAGCAGCCCCGGGACTAGCGGGGTTTTAAATGAGCAGTTCTTC. This sequence joins TRBV11-3 and TRBJ2-1; 13 nucleotides align to TRBD2. This CDR3 is built from 16 residues. Germline V lookup: CDR1 SGHNT, CDR2 YENEEA. Trimming removed 5 bases from V and 7 bases from J; junction bases left unmatched: 8.

The chain recombines TRBV7-9 with TRBJ1-6, with a tentative D call TRBD1 (6 bases). From germline, CDR1 is SEHNR and CDR2 FQNEAQ (reference sequence). With 5 bases removed from V and 6 bases from J, the gap between germline ends came to 17 bases. The CDR3 is 16 residues long. CDR3 DNA: TGTGCCAGCAGCATGGCGGGGGCGCAGACTAATTCACCCCTCCACTTT. Amino acid sequence: CASSMAGAQTNSPLHF.

V gene TRBV7-2 combines with J gene TRBJ2-1, with 11 positions matching TRBD2. There are 17 residues in the CDR3. J lost 0 bases, V lost 4 bases, and 5 bases had no gene match. The germline V gene encodes CDR1 SGHTA and CDR2 FQGNSA. The CDR3 DNA is TGTGCCAGCAGCTCCGGGACTAGCGGTCGCTCCTACAATGAGCAGTTCTTC. Its protein is CASSSGTSGRSYNEQFF.

This clone was detected once. The J gene is TRBJ1-1, the V gene TRBV6-6; D may be TRBD1 (5 bases). Trimming left V 2 bases short and J 1 base short, with 11 bases between. The CDR3 runs to 15 residues. CDR1 and CDR2 from the germline V gene are MNHNY and SVGAGI (reference sequence). This CDR3 reads CASSYEGLQNTEAFF. CDR3 coding DNA: TGTGCCAGCAGTTACGAGGGACTTCAGAACACTGAAGCTTTCTTT.

Only a few counts were recorded for this clone. The chain links TRBV6-5 to TRBJ2-1, with TRBD2 matching over 14 bases. This CDR3 region has 15 residues. Germline V CDR1 and CDR2: MNHEY, SVGAGI. V lost 6 bases, J lost 9 bases, and 7 bases stayed unmatched. This CDR3 reads CASSLGTSGGSEQFF. The CDR3 nucleotides are TGTGCCAGCAGCCTCGGGACTAGCGGGGGTAGTGAGCAGTTCTTC.

The chain recombines TRBV7-9 with TRBJ2-1; 12 nucleotides agree with TRBD2. The CDR3 sequence is 16 residues long. After removal of 4 bases from V and 7 bases from J, the junction contained 8 bases not matched to a gene. Germline V lookup: CDR1 SEHNR, CDR2 FQNEAQ (reference sequence). CDR3 nucleotide sequence: TGTGCCAGCAGCTCTCCTTGGACTAGCGGGGATAATGAGCAGTTCTTC. Translation gives CASSSPWTSGDNEQFF.

As DNA, the CDR3 is TGTGCCAGCAGCCACGACAGGGGGGCGAACACCGGGGAGCTGTTTTTT. It yields the protein CASSHDRGANTGELFF. The chain combines TRBV5-4 with TRBJ2-2, with TRBD1 matching over 9 bases. Trimming removed 4 bases from V and 0 bases from J; junction bases left unmatched: 4. Germline V gene data show CDR1 as SGHNT and CDR2 as YYREEE (reference sequence). The CDR3 is 16 residues long. Filled out from reference TRBV5-4 and TRBJ2-2, the complete variable domain reads ETGVTQSPTHLIKTRGQQVTLRCSSQSGHNTVSWYQQALGQGPQFIFQYYREEENGRGNFPPRFSGLQFPNYSSELNVNALELDDSALYLCASSHDRGANTGELFFGEGSRLTVL.

This rearrangement joins TRBV30 to TRBJ2-3; D may be TRBD2 (7 bases). Germline V CDR1 and CDR2: GTSNPN, SVGIG (reference sequence). The CDR3 contains 14 residues. Between the trimmed V and J ends, which lost 2 bases and 5 bases, there was a span of 14 bases. The CDR3 protein is CAWSLGGGQDTQYF. The CDR3 region has the DNA TGTGCCTGGAGTTTGGGGGGGGGCCAAGATACGCAGTATTTT.

This clone was observed a handful of times. The V call is TRBV2, the J call TRBJ2-1, with D tentatively TRBD1 (6 bases). V shed 4 bases and J shed 1 base, with 11 bases lying between them. Looked up from germline, CDR1 is SNHLY and CDR2 is FYNNEI. CDR3 length equals 15 residues. This CDR3 reads CASSATGNSYNEQFF. CDR3 nucleotide sequence: TGTGCCAGCAGTGCTACAGGGAATTCCTACAATGAGCAGTTCTTC.

The chain uses TRBV7-9 and TRBJ2-5, with 8 bases identical to TRBD1. Trimming at V came to 0 bases and at J to 5 bases, leaving 2 bases not matched to a gene. Germline assignment: CDR1 SEHNR and CDR2 FQNEAQ (reference sequence). The CDR3 is 14 amino acids. CDR3 bases: TGTGCCAGCAGCTTAGCTACAGGGGGTGAGACCCAGTACTTC. It specifies CASSLATGGETQYF.

The chain is built from TRBV28 and TRBJ1-5, with D possibly being TRBD1 (6 bases). The germline V gene encodes CDR1 MDHEN and CDR2 SYDVKM. CDR3 length equals 12 residues. V was pared by 5 bases and J by 9 bases, with 11 bases between. The CDR3 DNA reads as TGTGCCAGCAGTCGCCGAGGGGGGCCCCAGCATTTT. Residues: CASSRRGGPQHF. The entire variable domain, with the rest obtained from reference TRBV28 and TRBJ1-5, is as follows: DVKVTQSSRYLVKRTGEKVFLECVQDMDHENMFWYRQDPGLGLRLIYFSYDVKMKEKGDIPEGYSVSREKKERFSLILESASTNQTSMYLCASSRRGGPQHFGDGTRLSIL.